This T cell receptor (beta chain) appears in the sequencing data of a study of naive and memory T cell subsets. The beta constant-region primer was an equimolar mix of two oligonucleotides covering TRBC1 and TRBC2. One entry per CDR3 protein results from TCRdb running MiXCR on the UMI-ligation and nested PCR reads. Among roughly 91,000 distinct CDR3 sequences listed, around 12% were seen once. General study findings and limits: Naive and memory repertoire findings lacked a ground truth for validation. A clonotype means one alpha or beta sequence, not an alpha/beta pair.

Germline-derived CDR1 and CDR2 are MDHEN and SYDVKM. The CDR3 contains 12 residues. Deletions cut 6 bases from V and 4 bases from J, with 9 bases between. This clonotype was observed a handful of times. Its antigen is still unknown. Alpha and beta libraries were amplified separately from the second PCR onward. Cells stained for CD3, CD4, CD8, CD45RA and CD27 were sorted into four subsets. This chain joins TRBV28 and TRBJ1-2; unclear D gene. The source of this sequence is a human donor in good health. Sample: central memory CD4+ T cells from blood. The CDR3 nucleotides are TGTGCCAGCAGCCAGGATGCCTATGGCTACACCTTC. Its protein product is CASSQDAYGYTF.